Included here is one TCR beta chain sequence, with context. In the same sample, other DNA sequences code for this CDR3. This CDR3 has 12 residues. Germline V gene data show CDR1 as MDHEN and CDR2 as SYDVKM. The ends were cut back, 11 bases at V and 0 bases at J, with 8 bases in the middle. Libraries were prepared by immunoSEQ multiplex PCR; TCRdb keeps only in-frame clonotypes and omits some of them. The table lists 950,000 to 1,100,000 clones, about four fifths of them singletons. This specimen belongs to a study of shared clonotypes between healthy human individuals. Study details: Per donor, CD8 memory used one plate, CD8 naive used two, CD4 memory used three and CD4 naive used three.

The chain employs TRBV28 and TRBJ1-3; TRBD1 might be the D (5 bases). This receptor was taken from a man younger than 35 in good health. Some clones in this sample may be carry-over from other donors' samples. The sample taken for sequencing was memory CD4+ T cells from PBMCs. Subset meaning: CD45RA-negative fraction. Written as DNA, the CDR3 is TGTGCCTCCAGGGACTCTGGAAACACCATATATTTT. It is translated as CASRDSGNTIYF.